This TCR beta chain was profiled in a study of molecular identifiers for immune sequencing clone quantification. The CDR3 runs 13 residues. Trimming took off 4 bases at V and 6 bases at J, with 13 bases between the two ends. CDR1 SGHDN and CDR2 FVKESK come from the germline V gene. Findings of the study overall: Clones of above 20 RNA copies carried over 97% of effector molecules; in naive cells they carried under 1%.

Previously described methods and listed TCR primers were employed for the bulk TCR libraries. Via MiXCR, TCRdb re-called the PCR reads, giving one row per CDR3 protein. The sample lists roughly 320,000 distinct CDR3 sequences; around 21% were seen once. Sorting was used to obtain naive CD8 T cells (CD8+CD4-CCR7+CD45RA+). On this clonotype: What it binds is not known.

The J gene is TRBJ2-7, the V gene TRBV14, with no clear D. The TCR sequence derives from a human donor in good health. Some libraries in this study had Jurkat cell RNA spiked in. The sequenced sample consisted of naive CD8+ T cells from blood, with Jurkat cell RNA spiked in. The subset denotes: FACS-sorted CD8+CD4-CCR7+CD45RA+ naive T cells. The CDR3 reads CASSPLVWGEQYF. The CDR3 nucleotides read TGTGCCAGCAGCCCCCTGGTGTGGGGCGAGCAGTACTTC. The complete variable domain, with remaining parts taken from reference TRBV14 and TRBJ2-7, reads EAGVTQFPSHSVIEKGQTVTLRCDPISGHDNLYWYRRVMGKEIKFLLHFVKESKQDESGMPNNRFLAERTGGTYSTLKVQPAELEDSGVYFCASSPLVWGEQYFGPGTRLTVT.